The 26 T cell receptor beta chains given below trace back to one sample, sequenced in a study of tumor-infiltrating lymphocytes in primary liver carcinoma. Starting from 500 ng of total RNA, TCR beta cDNA was produced with a primer in the constant region. Three rounds of nested multiplex PCR with slightly modified ARM-PCR produced TCR beta libraries. TRBV1-TRBV30 forward primers paired with a C-beta reverse primer were used in the first two PCR rounds, which ran approximately 11 cycles each. TCRdb re-called the multiplex PCR reads with MiXCR, one entry per CDR3 protein. The repertoire holds approximately 190,000 distinct CDR3 sequences, with around four fifths as singletons. Total RNA and DNA came together from about 19-30 mg of bulk tissue without cell sorting. The sequencing sample was made of tumor tissue from primary liver carcinoma. These receptors originate from a man in his forties with primary liver carcinoma and hepatitis B virus infection.

Remarks on this clonotype: Relative to the germline gene, one junction end is altered; a read error may explain this. The V and J genes are TRBV4-3 and TRBJ1-5; D is unresolved. Germline loops: CDR1 LGHNA, CDR2 YSLEER. This CDR3 spans 15 amino acids. The CDR3 is CASRQDFPGDKPQHF. The CDR3 region has the DNA TGCGCCAGCAGACAAGATTTCCCGGGCGACAAGCCCCAGCATTTT.

To note about this clonotype: The junction does not match germline at one end; this may be a read error. The genes are TRBV11-2 and TRBJ2-5; TRBD1 agrees at 7 bases. This CDR3 contains 14 residues. Germline CDR1 reads SGHAT; CDR2 reads FQNNGV. The CDR3: CTSSSGQPQETHYF. In nucleotides, the CDR3 is TGTACCAGCAGCTCGGGACAGCCCCAAGAGACTCATTACTTC.

As to this clonotype: An end of the junction differs from the germline gene, which may be a read error. The chain has TRBV14 and TRBJ1-1, with a tentative D call TRBD1 (6 bases). Germline V lookup: CDR1 SGHDN, CDR2 FVKESK. CDR3 length equals 13 residues. The CDR3 DNA sequence: TGTGCCAGCAACCAAGGGCAGGGGATAGAAGCTTTCTTT. This translates into CASNQGQGIEAFF.

Worth noting for this clonotype: The conserved final phenylalanine or tryptophan is absent from the CDR3, which likely points to a read error. The V and J genes are TRBV29-1 and TRBJ2-6; D is perhaps TRBD1 (5 bases). The length of the CDR3 is 13 residues. Germline CDR1 SQVTM, CDR2 ANQGSEA. The CDR3 spells CNVAGSGANVLTL. For the CDR3, the DNA is TGCAACGTTGCAGGGTCTGGGGCCAACGTCCTGACTTTA.

Comment on this clonotype: The junction departs from germline at one end; a sequencing error may be responsible. The gene calls are TRBV6-2 or TRBV6-3 and TRBJ2-7, with D tentatively TRBD2 (6 bases). The CDR3 runs 16 residues. Looked up from germline, CDR1 is MNHEY and CDR2 is SVGEGT. CDR3 DNA sequence: TGTACCAGCGGACCCGGAGGGCGTGACATCTCCTACGAGCAGTACTTC. It translates to CTSGPGGRDISYEQYF.

The chain couples TRBV7-8 to TRBJ2-4; D perhaps matches TRBD2 (5 bases). CDR3 length equals 17 residues. Germline V gene lookup returns CDR1 SGHVS and CDR2 FQNEAQ. CDR3 residues: CIGSPLSSGLAKNIQYF. In nucleotides, the CDR3 is TGTATCGGCAGCCCCCTTTCCAGCGGATTAGCCAAAAACATTCAGTACTTC.

This clonotype was seen only a few times. V usage is TRBV24-1 and J usage is TRBJ2-1; the match to TRBD2 covers 8 bases. Germline V gene lookup returns CDR1 KGHDR and CDR2 SFDVKD. The ends lost 4 bases at V and 5 bases at J; junction bases unmatched: 9. This CDR3 region has 16 residues. The CDR3 region has the DNA TGTGCCACCAGTGACCCGGGACTAGATTTCGACAATGAGCAGTTCTTC. Protein product: CATSDPGLDFDNEQFF.

A word on this clonotype: An end of the junction differs from the germline gene, which may be a read error. V and J are TRBV11-2 and TRBJ2-3; D unclear. From germline, CDR1 is SGHAT and CDR2 FQNNGV. This CDR3 has 15 amino acids. The CDR3 protein is CASRLDSLGTDTEYF. Here the CDR3 DNA reads TGTGCCAGCAGATTAGATTCTCTGGGAACAGATACAGAGTATTTT.

Comment on this clonotype: One end of the junction varies from germline; a read error may be responsible. The genes are TRBV6-1 and TRBJ1-5, with D tentatively TRBD1 (5 bases). The CDR3 has 16 residues. The germline CDR1 and CDR2 sequences are MNHNS and SASEGT. This CDR3 is CDSSGRQGISNQPQHF. The DNA for the CDR3 is TGTGACAGCAGTGGGCGGCAGGGAATTAGCAATCAGCCCCAGCATTTT.

In regard to this clonotype: This likely comes from a read error, as the CDR3 has no conserved phenylalanine or tryptophan at its end. This sequence joins TRBV29-1 and TRBJ2-1; the D gene is possibly TRBD2 (5 bases). Germline-derived CDR1 and CDR2 are SQVTM and ANQGSEA. The CDR3 spans 10 residues. The CDR3 loop is CSVKEYEQFI. The CDR3 DNA follows: TGTAGCGTTAAAGAATACGAGCAGTTCATC.

Worth noting for this clonotype: An end of the junction does not agree with germline; a read error may underlie this. This chain joins TRBV7-3 and TRBJ2-1, with D maybe TRBD2 (7 bases). This CDR3 region has 14 residues. Germline V gene lookup returns CDR1 SGHTA and CDR2 FQGTGA. This chain's CDR3 is CVSSLTRGGSEQFF. CDR3 nucleotide sequence: TGTGTCAGCAGCTTGACAAGGGGGGGGAGTGAGCAGTTCTTC.

This clonotype is a singleton in its sample. The CDR3 end shows no conserved phenylalanine or tryptophan, and so a read error is likely. This rearrangement joins TRBV6-5 to TRBJ1-1; a possible D gene is TRBD1 (5 bases). Germline V gene data show CDR1 as MNHEY and CDR2 as SVGAGI. V was trimmed by 8 bases and J by 8 bases, leaving 21 bases between them. The CDR3 contains 14 residues. The CDR3 protein is CASGYSGRGTEAFL. For the CDR3, the DNA is TGTGCCAGCGGCTACAGCGGGCGAGGGACCGAAGCTTTCCTT.

As concerns this clonotype: An end of the junction does not agree with germline; a read error may underlie this. The chain joins TRBV5-5 to TRBJ2-5, with D perhaps TRBD2 (7 bases). CDR1 is SGHKS and CDR2 is YYEKEE in the germline V gene (reference sequence). The CDR3 sequence is 14 residues long. The CDR3 reads CANTWGGRGETQCF. In DNA, the CDR3 is TGTGCCAATACCTGGGGGGGGCGCGGAGAGACCCAGTGCTTC.

Comments on this clonotype: This may arise from a read error, as a much more abundant clone is one base away. The chain employs TRBV10-3 and TRBJ1-6; D possibly corresponds to TRBD1 (5 bases). With 5 bases removed from V and 11 bases from J, the gap between germline ends came to 10 bases. Per the germline V gene, CDR1 is ENHRY and CDR2 is SYGVKD. This CDR3 has 12 amino acids. CDR3 sequence: CAISRGDPPLHF. Here the CDR3 DNA reads TGTGCCATCAGTCGGGGGGATCCACCCCTCCACTTT.

Of note for this clonotype: The germline gene is not matched at one end of the junction; a read error may be the cause. The chain couples TRBV28 to TRBJ2-1, with D maybe TRBD2 (6 bases). The CDR3 is 17 amino acids. Germline V CDR1 and CDR2: MDHEN, SYDVKM. DNA of the CDR3: TGTTCCAGCAGTCAATGGGGCGAGGGGAGGATAGGCAATGAGCAGTTCTTC. Encoded protein: CSSSQWGEGRIGNEQFF.

The V gene is TRBV10-3, the J gene TRBJ2-3; possible D gene TRBD2, 6 bases. This CDR3 comprises 13 residues. The germline V gene encodes CDR1 ENHRY and CDR2 SYGVKD. The CDR3 coding sequence is TGTGTCACCAGAGGTGGTCCTAGCGAGCAGCATTATTTT. Its protein product is CVTRGGPSEQHYF.

The chain uses TRBV11-1 and TRBJ1-6; D is perhaps TRBD1 (6 bases). The V gene's germline CDR1 is SGHAT and CDR2 FQDESV (reference sequence). V lost 11 bases, J lost 5 bases, and 16 bases lay in between. This CDR3 region has 14 residues. This chain's CDR3 is CAGNLRTDNSPLHF. CDR3 coding DNA: TGTGCCGGCAACTTAAGGACAGATAATTCACCCCTCCACTTT.

This chain links TRBV7-9 with TRBJ2-7, with D maybe TRBD1 (5 bases). With 5 bases removed from V and 8 bases from J, the gap between germline ends came to 13 bases. CDR3 length equals 12 residues. In germline, CDR1 is SEHNR, CDR2 FQNEAQ (reference sequence). The CDR3 reads CASSQGQNKQYF. The CDR3 DNA reads as TGTGCCAGCAGCCAGGGTCAGAATAAGCAGTACTTC.

The chain has TRBV28 and TRBJ2-3; 15 bases map to TRBD2. The CDR3 covers 17 residues. The germline V gene has CDR1 MDHEN and CDR2 SYDVKM. The CDR3 DNA is TGTGTCACCAGTTCCGGGACTAGCGGGAGGTTTTCAGATACGCAGTATTTT. This translates into CVTSSGTSGRFSDTQYF.

A word on this clonotype: Given a much more abundant clone one base away, this may be a read error. The V and J genes are TRBV11-2 and TRBJ1-4; 9 bases line up with TRBD1. CDR3 size: 15 residues. Germline V lookup: CDR1 SGHAT, CDR2 FQNNGV. CDR3 region: CTRSPGTGLNEKLFF. In nucleotides, the CDR3 is TGTACCAGGAGCCCCGGGACAGGGCTAAATGAAAAACTGTTTTTT.

The sample holds a few counts of this clonotype. This CDR3 is missing its conserved last phenylalanine or tryptophan, likely due to a read error. V gene TRBV6-1 combines with J gene TRBJ2-1; a weak D match, TRBD2 (5 bases). This CDR3 has 15 residues. V lost 1 base, J lost 4 bases, and 11 bases lay in between. CDR1 is MNHNS, CDR2 SASEGT, per germline. The CDR3, as DNA: TGTGCCAGCAGTGAAGAAGAAGGAGGATACAATGAGCAGTTCTTA. Its protein product is CASSEEEGGYNEQFL.

A word on this clonotype: Compared with germline, one end of the junction differs, possibly owing to a read error. This sequence joins TRBV12-3 or TRBV12-4 and TRBJ2-5; a weak D match, TRBD2 (6 bases). The CDR3 has 13 amino acids. CDR3 DNA: TGTGCCAGCAGTTTACCGGGAGTAGAGACCCAGTATTTC. This translates into CASSLPGVETQYF.

CDR3 residues: CSVTGDATNTEAFF. CDR3 coding DNA: TGCAGCGTGACAGGGGATGCCACGAACACTGAAGCTTTCTTT. The chain recombines TRBV29-1 with TRBJ1-1; 8 nucleotides line up with TRBD1. CDR3 size: 14 residues. From germline, CDR1 is SQVTM and CDR2 ANQGSEA. V shed 6 bases and J 1 base; nucleotides not matched to a gene: 7.

Within the sample, this clonotype is medium-sized. J is TRBJ1-1 and V is TRBV4-2, with unresolved D. V lost 0 bases, J lost 1 base, and 6 bases lay in between. Germline loops: CDR1 LGHNA, CDR2 YNFKEQ. The CDR3 is made up of 14 amino acids. CDR3 nucleotides: TGTGCCAGCAGCCAAGATCGGGGGAACACTGAAGCTTTCTTT. This encodes CASSQDRGNTEAFF.

Note on this clonotype: A much larger clone differs from this one at a single base, so this may be a read error. The genes are TRBV28 and TRBJ2-1; D not certain. The CDR3 is 13 residues long. CDR1 and CDR2 (germline): MDHEN, SYDVKM. CDR3 residues: CARSLGPFDEQFF. The CDR3 bases are TGTGCCAGGAGTTTAGGCCCCTTCGATGAGCAGTTCTTC.

Note on this clonotype: Germline is not matched at one junction end, which may reflect a read error. The chain carries TRBV4-1 and TRBJ1-1; the D is unclear. There are 14 residues in the CDR3. The germline V gene has CDR1 MGHRA and CDR2 YSYEKL. In DNA form, the CDR3 reads TGCGCTAGCAGCCAAATAAACTCGGGCACTGAAGCTTTCTTT. The encoded protein is CASSQINSGTEAFF.